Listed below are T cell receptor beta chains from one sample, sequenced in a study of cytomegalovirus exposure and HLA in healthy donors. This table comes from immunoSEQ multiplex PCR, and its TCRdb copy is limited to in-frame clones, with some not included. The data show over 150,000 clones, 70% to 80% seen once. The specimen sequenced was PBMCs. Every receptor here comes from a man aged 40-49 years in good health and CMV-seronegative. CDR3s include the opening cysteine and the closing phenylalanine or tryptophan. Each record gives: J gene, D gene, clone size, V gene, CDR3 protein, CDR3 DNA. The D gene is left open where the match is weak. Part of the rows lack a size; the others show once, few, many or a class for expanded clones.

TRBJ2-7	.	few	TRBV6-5	CASSYDPQGHEQYF	TGTGCCAGCAGTTACGATCCCCAGGGGCACGAGCAGTACTTC
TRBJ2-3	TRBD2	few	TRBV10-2	CASSEWTSDTQYF	TGCGCCAGCAGTGAGTGGACTAGCGATACGCAGTATTTT
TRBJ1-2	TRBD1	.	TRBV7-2	CASSSGGGTANYGYTF	TGTGCCAGCAGCTCCGGAGGGGGGACAGCTAACTATGGCTACACCTTC
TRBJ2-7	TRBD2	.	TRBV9	CASSVMGGQGAYEQYF	TGTGCCAGCAGCGTAATGGGAGGGCAGGGAGCCTACGAGCAGTACTTC
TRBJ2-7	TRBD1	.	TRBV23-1	CASSQSRGPNF	TGCGCCAGCAGTCAATCGAGGGGGCCCAACTTC
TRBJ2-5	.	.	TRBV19	CASSIEQGREETQYF	TGTGCCAGTAGTATAGAACAGGGTAGAGAAGAGACCCAGTACTTC
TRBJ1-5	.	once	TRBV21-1	CASSTRTPFRVDQPQHF	TGTGCCAGCAGCACCCGGACACCCTTTAGGGTGGATCAGCCCCAGCATTTT
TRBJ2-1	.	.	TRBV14	CASSWSRNEQFF	TGTGCCAGCAGCTGGAGCCGGAATGAGCAGTTCTTC
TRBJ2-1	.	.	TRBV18	CASSPIQPYNEQFF	TGTGCCAGCTCACCAATACAGCCTTACAATGAGCAGTTCTTC
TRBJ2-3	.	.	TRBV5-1	CASSLVDNTDTQYF	TGCGCCAGCAGCTTGGTGGACAACACAGATACGCAGTATTTT
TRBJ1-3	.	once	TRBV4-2	CASSQAHPAGVGNTIYF	TGTGCCAGCAGCCAAGCCCACCCGGCGGGGGTGGGAAACACCATATATTTT
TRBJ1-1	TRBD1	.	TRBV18	CASSQGQGARGDEAFF	TGTGCCAGCTCACAGGGACAGGGGGCGAGGGGTGATGAAGCTTTCTTT
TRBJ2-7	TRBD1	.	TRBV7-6	CASREGAGGASYEQYF	TGTGCCAGCAGAGAGGGTGCAGGGGGAGCCTCCTACGAGCAGTACTTC
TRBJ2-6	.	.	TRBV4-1	CASSQDFINRGNSGANVLTF	TGCGCCAGCAGCCAAGACTTCATTAATCGGGGAAACTCTGGGGCCAACGTCCTGACTTTC
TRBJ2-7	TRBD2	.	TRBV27	CASSFLLAGGPYEQYF	TGTGCCAGCAGTTTTTTACTAGCGGGAGGGCCCTACGAGCAGTACTTC
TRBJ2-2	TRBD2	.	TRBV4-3	CASSQDLLGLAGLTGELFF	TGCGCCAGCAGCCAAGATCTATTGGGGCTAGCGGGACTCACCGGGGAGCTGTTTTTT
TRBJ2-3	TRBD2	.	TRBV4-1	CASSREAPSAGGVGTQYF	TGCGCCAGCAGCCGCGAAGCCCCTTCAGCGGGAGGAGTGGGTACGCAGTATTTT
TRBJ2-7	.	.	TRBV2	CVSSDRNGGIGYEQYF	TGTGTCAGCAGTGACCGGAACGGGGGTATTGGGTACGAGCAGTACTTC
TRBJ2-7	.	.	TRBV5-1	CASSLLSLREQYF	TGCGCCAGCAGCTTGCTTTCCCTCCGGGAGCAGTACTTC
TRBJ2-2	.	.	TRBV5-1	CASSLRPSGNTGELFF	TGCGCCAGCAGCCTCCGTCCCAGCGGAAACACCGGGGAGCTGTTTTTT
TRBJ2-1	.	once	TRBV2	CASSELVRFF	TGTGCCAGCAGTGAACTAGTTCGGTTCTTC
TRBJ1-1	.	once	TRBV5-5	CASSLLGARTEAFF	TGTGCCAGCAGCTTGCTGGGGGCAAGGACTGAAGCTTTCTTT
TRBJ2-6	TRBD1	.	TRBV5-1	CASSPQGAGANVLTF	TGCGCCAGCAGCCCGCAGGGGGCTGGGGCCAACGTCCTGACTTTC
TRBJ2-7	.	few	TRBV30	CAWITTGAYEQYF	TGTGCCTGGATTACGACGGGAGCCTACGAGCAGTACTTC
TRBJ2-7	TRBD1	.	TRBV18	CASSMRQGARDYEQYF	TGTGCCAGCTCAATGAGGCAGGGGGCGCGGGACTACGAGCAGTACTTC
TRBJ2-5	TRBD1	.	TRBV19	CASSIGGGQGLETQYF	TGTGCCAGTAGTATAGGTGGCGGACAGGGTTTAGAGACCCAGTACTTC
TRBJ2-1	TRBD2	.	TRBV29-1	CSVGHSGGAGEQFF	TGCAGCGTTGGACATAGCGGGGGCGCGGGTGAGCAGTTCTTC
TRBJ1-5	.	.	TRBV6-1	CASKNSGTNQPQHF	TGTGCCAGCAAGAATTCCGGTACCAATCAGCCCCAGCATTTT
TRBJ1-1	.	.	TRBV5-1	CASSTYTGSMNTEAFF	TGCGCCAGCAGCACTTATACAGGGTCCATGAACACTGAAGCTTTCTTT
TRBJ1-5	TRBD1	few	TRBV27	CASRGQGGSNQPQHF	TGTGCCAGCAGAGGACAGGGGGGGAGCAATCAGCCCCAGCATTTT
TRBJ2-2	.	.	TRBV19	CASSIDLGELFF	TGTGCCAGTAGTATAGATCTCGGGGAGCTGTTTTTT